This passage covers 8 T cell receptor beta chains from one sample sequenced in a study of T cell responses to AZD1222 COVID-19 vaccine. TCRdb's table, derived via immunoSEQ multiplex PCR, lists solely in-frame clones and lacks some. This table holds about 120,000 clones, around 92% found once. The starting material was peripheral blood, obtained on day 0 of AZD1222 vaccination. Source of these receptors: an adult in good health.

The genes are TRBV4-1 and TRBJ2-7; TRBD2 is a possible D gene (6 bases). Germline V CDR1 and CDR2: MGHRA, YSYEKL. The CDR3 totals 15 residues. V was shortened by 1 base and J by 5 bases, with 15 bases between the two germline ends. The CDR3 region is CASSQGNEWGDEQYF. DNA for the CDR3: TGCGCCAGCAGCCAAGGAAACGAATGGGGGGACGAGCAGTACTTC.

V usage is TRBV5-4 and J usage is TRBJ1-3, with D unclear. Trimming took 3 bases from V and 4 from J, leaving 14 bases between them. The CDR3 consists of 15 residues. In germline, CDR1 is SGHNT, CDR2 YYREEE (reference sequence). The DNA of the CDR3 is TGTGCCAGCAGCTCAATGACACCGGGCGGAAACACCATATATTTT. This sequence encodes CASSSMTPGGNTIYF.

The chain employs TRBV5-1 and TRBJ2-5; possibly TRBD1 for D (5 bases). Germline-derived CDR1 and CDR2 are SGHRS and YFSETQ. The CDR3 runs to 15 residues. The V end was cut by 6 bases, the J end by 2 bases, with 17 bases between. The CDR3 DNA is TGCGCCAGCAACCAGGGCCACAGACAACAAGAGACCCAGTACTTC. This encodes CASNQGHRQQETQYF. Full variable domain (outside the CDR3, taken from reference TRBV5-1 and TRBJ2-5): KAGVTQTPRYLIKTRGQQVTLSCSPISGHRSVSWYQQTPGQGLQFLFEYFSETQRNKGNFPGRFSGRQFSNSRSEMNVSTLELGDSALYLCASNQGHRQQETQYFGPGTRLLVL.

The rearrangement links TRBV19 to TRBJ1-6; no firm D call. Germline loops: CDR1 LNHDA, CDR2 SQIVND (reference sequence). The CDR3 consists of 13 residues. With 3 bases removed from V and 5 bases from J, the gap between germline ends came to 5 bases. The DNA of the CDR3 is TGTGCCAGTAGTATGAGAAATAATTCACCCCTCCACTTT. Protein sequence: CASSMRNNSPLHF.

The chain links TRBV7-9 to TRBJ1-5; TRBD1 matches 8 bases. The V and J ends lost 3 bases and 4 bases, in that order; junction bases with no gene match: 2. CDR3 size: 14 residues. The germline V gene encodes CDR1 SEHNR and CDR2 FQNEAQ (reference sequence). DNA for the CDR3: TGTGCCAGCAGCTTTGGGACAGGAAATCAGCCCCAGCATTTT. Amino acids: CASSFGTGNQPQHF.

The rearrangement links TRBV7-9 to TRBJ2-7; 9 nucleotides match TRBD1. The CDR3 consists of 15 residues. The V segment lost 0 bases and the J segment 2 bases; nucleotides outside the gene matches: 2. Germline V gene data show CDR1 as SEHNR and CDR2 as FQNEAQ (reference sequence). The CDR3 nucleotides read TGTGCCAGCAGCTTAGCTCGGACAGGGGCCTACGAGCAGTACTTC. It encodes CASSLARTGAYEQYF.

This chain connects TRBV19 to TRBJ2-3, with D perhaps matching TRBD2 (5 bases). The CDR3 runs 17 residues. The germline V gene encodes CDR1 LNHDA and CDR2 SQIVND (reference sequence). V lost 1 base to trimming and J lost 2 bases, with 16 bases between them. Written as DNA, the CDR3 is TGTGCCAGTAGTATAGGGGAGCGCCCAACTTACACAGATACGCAGTATTTT. It encodes CASSIGERPTYTDTQYF.

The chain uses TRBV27 and TRBJ2-3; 10 bases agree with TRBD1. The V and J ends lost 6 bases and 5 bases, in that order; junction bases with no gene match: 8. The CDR3 is made up of 15 amino acids. Germline values: CDR1 MNHEY, CDR2 SMNVEV (reference sequence). The CDR3 loop is CASSNDRGRLDTQYF. DNA of the CDR3: TGTGCCAGCAGCAACGACAGGGGGCGTTTAGATACGCAGTATTTT.